Presented here are 24 T cell receptor beta chains from one specimen sequenced in a study of T cell responses to AZD1222 COVID-19 vaccine. The assay was immunoSEQ multiplex PCR, and TCRdb's table has in-frame clones only and misses some. The sample lists 150,000 to 200,000 clones, about nine tenths occurring once. The sample consisted of peripheral blood, taken on day 0 of AZD1222 vaccination. The receptors come from an adult in good health.

The chain carries TRBV6-5 and TRBJ1-3; unclear D gene. V dropped 3 bases and J dropped 4 bases, with 13 bases sitting between them. The germline V gene has CDR1 MNHEY and CDR2 SVGAGI. This CDR3 is built from 15 residues. CDR3 nucleotide sequence: TGTGCCAGCAGTTATTTCAAAGGCAAGGGAAACACCATATATTTT. Its protein product is CASSYFKGKGNTIYF.

The chain is built from TRBV2 and TRBJ2-5, with D perhaps being TRBD1 or TRBD2 (5 bases each). Germline V lookup: CDR1 SNHLY, CDR2 FYNNEI. V was pared by 7 bases and J by 1 base, with 13 bases between. The CDR3 loop spans 14 amino acids. The CDR3 loop is CASKTGTAQETQYF. CDR3 coding DNA: TGTGCCAGCAAGACCGGGACCGCCCAAGAGACCCAGTACTTC. Supplemented by reference TRBV2 and TRBJ2-5, the full variable domain reads EPEVTQTPSHQVTQMGQEVILRCVPISNHLYFYWYRQILGQKVEFLVSFYNNEISEKSEIFDDQFSVERPDGSNFTLKIRSTKLEDSAMYFCASKTGTAQETQYFGPGTRLLVL.

V is TRBV5-1 and J is TRBJ1-3; 7 positions match TRBD1. The ends lost 0 bases at V and 9 bases at J; junction bases unmatched: 6. Germline V gene lookup returns CDR1 SGHRS and CDR2 YFSETQ. CDR3 length equals 14 residues. CDR3 in DNA: TGCGCCAGCAGCTTGGGGCAGGGGGATAGCACCATATATTTT. It specifies CASSLGQGDSTIYF.

This clone turned up a few times. This sequence joins TRBV27 and TRBJ1-1; D possibly corresponds to TRBD1 (5 bases). Trimming shortened V by 5 bases and J by 5 bases, and 18 bases separated the two germline ends. CDR1 and CDR2 (germline): MNHEY, SMNVEV (reference sequence). This CDR3 contains 15 residues. The CDR3 nucleotides read TGTGCCAGCAGTGCGATACAGGTCCCAAGGACTGAAGCTTTCTTT. This sequence encodes CASSAIQVPRTEAFF.

The chain combines TRBV6-5 with TRBJ2-7; 7 bases fit TRBD2. V lost 9 bases and J lost 6; bases outside the gene matches: 11. The germline gives CDR1 MNHEY, CDR2 SVGAGI. The CDR3 covers 13 residues. The CDR3 region has the DNA TGTGCCAGAGTCAGGGAGGGGCTTTTCGAGCAGTACTTC. Its protein product is CARVREGLFEQYF.

The chain uses TRBV3-1 (or the pseudogene TRBV3-2) and TRBJ1-4; weak D call: TRBD1 (5 bases). Germline CDR1 and CDR2: LGHDT and YNNKEL (reference sequence). This CDR3 has 15 amino acids. The V end lost 0 bases, the J end lost 8 bases, and 13 bases lay between the germline ends. The CDR3 DNA is TGTGCCAGCAGCCAAGACAGGGTTTCAAGAGAAAAACTGTTTTTT. Translated: CASSQDRVSREKLFF.

V usage is TRBV19 and J usage is TRBJ1-6; 7 bases fit TRBD1. Germline trimming cut 6 bases from V and 0 bases from J; bases unmatched to any gene: 5. The germline V gene encodes CDR1 LNHDA and CDR2 SQIVND (reference sequence). There are 16 residues in the CDR3. CDR3: CASRRDRSSYNSPLHF. The DNA for the CDR3 is TGTGCCAGTAGGCGGGACAGAAGCTCCTATAATTCACCCCTCCACTTT.

The chain carries TRBV14 and TRBJ1-1; D unresolved. CDR1 is SGHDN, CDR2 FVKESK, per germline. Trimming removed 2 bases from V and 1 base from J, with 5 bases in between. The CDR3 spans 13 residues. The CDR3 nucleotides read TGTGCCAGCAGCCAAAATAGGAACACTGAAGCTTTCTTT. Translating gives CASSQNRNTEAFF. Full variable domain (outside the CDR3, taken from reference TRBV14 and TRBJ1-1): EAGVTQFPSHSVIEKGQTVTLRCDPISGHDNLYWYRRVMGKEIKFLLHFVKESKQDESGMPNNRFLAERTGGTYSTLKVQPAELEDSGVYFCASSQNRNTEAFFGQGTRLTVV.

The DNA of the CDR3 is TGTGCCAGCAGCCCGAACTTACAGAACTACGAGCAGTACTTC. It codes for CASSPNLQNYEQYF. The V gene is TRBV7-2, the J gene TRBJ2-7, with unresolved D. The CDR3 is 14 residues long. Trimming cost V 5 bases and J 3 bases, with 14 bases left between them. Germline V lookup: CDR1 SGHTA, CDR2 FQGNSA.

The CDR3 here is CASSLFRGISYNEQFF. The CDR3 bases are TGTGCCAGCAGTCTCTTTCGCGGAATATCCTACAATGAGCAGTTCTTC. The chain links TRBV27 to TRBJ2-1; unclear D gene. Germline assignment: CDR1 MNHEY and CDR2 SMNVEV (reference sequence). This CDR3 contains 16 residues. Trimming stripped 5 bases from V and 1 base from J, with 15 bases between.

This sequence joins TRBV5-5 and TRBJ2-3; D ambiguous. The CDR3 sequence is 16 residues long. CDR1 and CDR2 (germline): SGHKS, YYEKEE (reference sequence). V gave up 0 bases and J gave up 3 bases, with 14 bases separating them. This chain's CDR3 is CASSLVAPPGTDTQYF. The DNA for the CDR3 is TGTGCCAGCAGCTTGGTGGCACCCCCTGGGACAGATACGCAGTATTTT.

This chain uses TRBV2 with TRBJ1-5; maybe TRBD1 (6 bases). The germline V and J ends were trimmed by 5 bases and 1 base, with 18 bases remaining between them. The CDR3 totals 17 residues. Germline CDR1 and CDR2: SNHLY and FYNNEI. The CDR3 loop reads CASSKEGGDWSNQPQHF. The CDR3 DNA is TGTGCCAGCAGTAAAGAAGGGGGGGATTGGAGCAATCAGCCCCAGCATTTT.

The chain combines TRBV28 with TRBJ1-2; weak D call: TRBD1 (5 bases). V lost 6 bases, J lost 8 bases, and 13 bases lay in between. The germline CDR1 and CDR2 sequences are MDHEN and SYDVKM. The CDR3 is 12 amino acids. The CDR3 DNA follows: TGTGCCAGCAGCTCCTGGGGGGAGGGCTACACCTTC. Protein product: CASSSWGEGYTF.

The chain uses TRBV6-1 and TRBJ2-7; TRBD1 matches at 7 bases. Germline assignment: CDR1 MNHNS and CDR2 SASEGT. The CDR3 extends over 13 amino acids. V shed 3 bases, J shed 5 bases, and the junction held 4 bases outside the gene matches. CDR3 DNA sequence: TGTGCCAGCAGTGATACAGGGGTAAACGAGCAGTACTTC. Protein: CASSDTGVNEQYF.

V and J are TRBV6-5 and TRBJ1-1, with D maybe TRBD1 (5 bases). Trimming left V 8 bases short and J 5 bases short, with 21 bases between. Per germline, CDR1 MNHEY and CDR2 SVGAGI. The length of the CDR3 is 15 residues. The CDR3 region has the DNA TGTGCCAGCGGCGGAATCCAGGGATTTACGACTGAAGCTTTCTTT. It yields the protein CASGGIQGFTTEAFF.

The chain is built from TRBV3-1 (or the pseudogene TRBV3-2) and TRBJ2-1; 7 bases match TRBD1. V shed 3 bases, J shed 10 bases, and the junction held 3 bases outside the gene matches. The V gene's germline CDR1 is LGHDT and CDR2 YNNKEL (reference sequence). The CDR3 runs 12 residues. As DNA, the CDR3 is TGTGCCAGCAGCCAGGGGACAGCAGAGCAGTTCTTC. This gives the protein CASSQGTAEQFF.

The gene calls are TRBV30 and TRBJ1-1; D gene unclear. Germline V gives CDR1 GTSNPN, CDR2 SVGIG (reference sequence). The CDR3 is 13 amino acids. The V end lost 0 bases, the J end lost 7 bases, and 12 bases lay between the germline ends. The CDR3 is CAWSVRSLIEAFF. CDR3 bases: TGTGCCTGGAGTGTACGGTCGTTAATTGAAGCTTTCTTT. Full variable domain (outside the CDR3, taken from reference TRBV30 and TRBJ1-1): SQTIHQWPATLVQPVGSPLSLECTVEGTSNPNLYWYRQAAGRGLQLLFYSVGIGQISSEVPQNLSASRPQDRQFILSSKKLLLSDSGFYLCAWSVRSLIEAFFGQGTRLTVV.

This clone was recorded once. The V and J genes are TRBV7-9 and TRBJ1-2; weak D call: TRBD1 (6 bases). CDR1 and CDR2 (germline): SEHNR, FQNEAQ (reference sequence). There are 17 residues in the CDR3. Deletions cut 3 bases from V and 0 bases from J, with 17 bases between. The CDR3 coding sequence is TGTGCCAGCAGCTTTCTCAGGGGCCGGGAGCCTAACTATGGCTACACCTTC. As protein: CASSFLRGREPNYGYTF. The variable domain in full, with the rest retrieved from reference TRBV7-9 and TRBJ1-2, is DTGVSQNPRHKITKRGQNVTFRCDPISEHNRLYWYRQTLGQGPEFLTYFQNEAQLEKSRLLSDRFSAERPKGSFSTLEIQRTEQGDSAMYLCASSFLRGREPNYGYTFGSGTRLTVV.

The rearrangement uses TRBV19 and TRBJ1-5; maybe TRBD1 (5 bases). With 1 base removed from V and 9 bases from J, the gap between germline ends came to 7 bases. Germline lookup yields CDR1 LNHDA and CDR2 SQIVND (reference sequence). The CDR3 contains 12 residues. This chain's CDR3 is CASSIAGGPQHF. The CDR3, as DNA: TGTGCCAGTAGTATAGCCGGGGGGCCCCAGCATTTT.

This chain connects TRBV19 to TRBJ1-5; a possible D gene is TRBD1 (5 bases). Between the trimmed V and J ends, which lost 5 bases and 3 bases, there was a span of 14 bases. CDR1 LNHDA and CDR2 SQIVND come from the germline V gene (reference sequence). The CDR3 runs 15 residues. The CDR3 here is CASSWGDRVNQPQHF. For the CDR3, the DNA is TGTGCCAGTAGTTGGGGGGACCGGGTCAATCAGCCCCAGCATTTT.

The chain has TRBV5-1 and TRBJ2-3; 7 nucleotides line up with TRBD1. The length of the CDR3 is 15 residues. The germline V gene has CDR1 SGHRS and CDR2 YFSETQ. The junction had 2 bases not matched to a gene; V was cut back by 0 bases and J by 1 base. CDR3 protein: CASSLGQGRTDTQYF. CDR3 sequence (DNA): TGCGCCAGCAGCTTGGGACAGGGCCGCACAGATACGCAGTATTTT.

The chain links TRBV21-1 to TRBJ1-2. TRBV21-1 is an annotated pseudogene. The CDR3 covers 17 residues. This CDR3 is CASSKVRESQGNYGYTF. The CDR3 coding sequence is TGTGCCAGCAGCAAAGTTCGGGAGTCGCAGGGGAACTATGGCTACACCTTC.

The chain combines TRBV28 with TRBJ1-2; TRBD1 aligns across 8 bases. This CDR3 is 14 amino acids long. CDR1 is MDHEN and CDR2 is SYDVKM in the germline V gene. Trimming took 8 bases from V and 4 from J; bases not matched to a gene: 9. CDR3 DNA: TGTGCCAGCGGCTCCAGGGGGCGCGGCTATGGCTACACCTTC. Amino acids: CASGSRGRGYGYTF.

This clone showed up just a few times. The rearrangement uses TRBV7-9 and TRBJ1-6; 9 bases map to TRBD1. Germline trimming cut 3 bases from V and 10 bases from J; bases unmatched to any gene: 7. The CDR3 loop spans 15 amino acids. From germline, CDR1 is SEHNR and CDR2 FQNEAQ (reference sequence). The DNA for the CDR3 is TGTGCCAGCAGCTTCAGCGGGACAGGGACGTCACCCCTCCACTTT. Encoded protein: CASSFSGTGTSPLHF.